A selection of T cell receptor beta chains follows, all from one sample in a study of blood T cell repertoires in COVID-19. Measured with immunoSEQ multiplex PCR; TCRdb has only the in-frame clones, and not every one. The sample shows about 300,000 clones, around nine tenths of them seen only once. The sequencing sample was made of peripheral blood. These receptors came from a man aged 35 to 55 with acute or convalescent COVID-19. CDR3s include the opening cysteine and the closing phenylalanine or tryptophan. D genes are given only for firm matches. Not every row has a clone size; where given, it reads once, few, many or a size class.

cdr3_aa | cdr3_nt | j_call | v_call | d_call | clone_size
CASSRSGQGGTDTQYF | TGTGCCAGCAGCCGATCGGGACAGGGGGGGACAGATACGCAGTATTTT | TRBJ2-3 | TRBV6-6 | TRBD1 | .
CALGGGLNFYGYTF | TGTGCCCTTGGCGGGGGCCTAAACTTCTATGGCTACACCTTC | TRBJ1-2 | TRBV30 | . | .
CASSAGISSYNEQFF | TGCGCCAGCAGCGCCGGGATTAGCTCCTACAATGAGCAGTTCTTC | TRBJ2-1 | TRBV5-1 | . | .
CASSPYDRNYGYTF | TGTGCCAGCAGCCCTTACGACAGGAACTATGGCTACACCTTC | TRBJ1-2 | TRBV6-4 | . | few
CASSQGQGRNEQYF | TGTGCCAGCAGCCAGGGACAGGGGCGGAACGAGCAGTACTTC | TRBJ2-7 | TRBV5-5 | TRBD1 | .
CASSYPSEQFF | TGTGCCAGCAGTTACCCGTCTGAGCAGTTCTTC | TRBJ2-1 | TRBV6-2/TRBV6-3 | . | .
CASSYGPHSNQPQHF | TGTGCCAGCAGTTACGGGCCTCACAGCAATCAGCCCCAGCATTTT | TRBJ1-5 | TRBV6-2/TRBV6-3 | . | .
CASSPTGGAAYEQYF | TGTGCCAGCAGTCCTACCGGGGGGGCGGCATACGAGCAGTACTTC | TRBJ2-7 | TRBV13 | TRBD2 | .
CASSLNAIGQGRVNTEAFF | TGCGCCAGCAGCTTGAACGCAATCGGACAGGGCCGGGTGAACACTGAAGCTTTCTTT | TRBJ1-1 | TRBV5-1 | TRBD1 | once
CSVEKKRAGPPPYEQYF | TGCAGCGTTGAAAAAAAGCGTGCCGGCCCTCCGCCCTACGAGCAGTACTTC | TRBJ2-7 | TRBV29-1 | . | .
CASSQGPYTEAFF | TGTGCCAGCAGCCAAGGGCCTTACACTGAAGCTTTCTTT | TRBJ1-1 | TRBV3-1/TRBV3-2 | . | .
CASSLGGTSGGNEQFF | TGTGCCAGCAGCTTAGGAGGGACTAGCGGGGGGAATGAGCAGTTCTTC | TRBJ2-1 | TRBV11-3 | TRBD2 | once
CATGEGTSGNTIYF | TGTGCCACCGGGGAGGGCACCTCTGGAAACACCATATATTTT | TRBJ1-3 | TRBV10-3 | . | .
CASSAQGAAMPQHF | TGTGCCAGCAGCGCCCAGGGGGCGGCTATGCCCCAGCATTTT | TRBJ1-5 | TRBV9 | TRBD1 | .